The rows below give T cell receptor beta chains drawn from one sample of a study of blood T cells in healthy people across ages. TCRdb called the 5' RACE reads again in MiXCR, with one record for every CDR3 protein. The top ten hold roughly 6.3% of the sample, which has roughly 1.4 million distinct CDR3 sequences, approximately 59% seen once. The sample taken for sequencing was blood. The receptors originated from a man between 18 and 35 years old in good health. Each CDR3 is given with its conserved first and last residue. The D gene is left open where the match is weak. Some rows have no size entry. The others give once, few or many, or a class for an expanded clone.

>-|TRBJ2-5|15|TRBV5-1|-
CASSYNWGKQETQYF
TGCGCCAGCAGTTACAACTGGGGGAAACAAGAGACCCAGTACTTC
>-|TRBJ2-7|13|TRBV6-1|-
CASSVGRFYEQYF
TGTGCCAGCAGTGTCGGACGATTCTACGAGCAGTACTTC
>-|TRBJ1-1|13|TRBV9|-
CASSIGMRTEAFF
TGTGCCAGCAGCATTGGCATGAGAACTGAAGCTTTCTTT
>-|TRBJ2-3|18|TRBV11-2|TRBD2
CASSLVPLSGRAVNTQYF
TGTGCCAGCAGCTTAGTCCCTCTTAGCGGGAGGGCCGTGAATACGCAGTATTTT
>few|TRBJ2-3|14|TRBV4-1|-
CASSHSSRGDTQYF
TGCGCCAGCAGCCATTCTAGCCGGGGAGATACGCAGTATTTT
>few|TRBJ2-7|12|TRBV29-1|-
CSVFPGRREQYF
TGCAGCGTTTTTCCAGGACGGCGGGAGCAGTACTTC
>many|TRBJ2-5|12|TRBV7-2|-
CASSLDDGPQYF
TGTGCCAGCAGCTTAGATGATGGGCCCCAGTACTTC
>few|TRBJ1-2|15|TRBV28|-
CASSLGGKGIDGYTF
TGTGCCAGCAGTTTGGGGGGTAAGGGAATTGATGGCTACACCTTC
>-|TRBJ2-1|15|TRBV10-3|-
CAISESASVGNEQFF
TGTGCCATCAGTGAGTCTGCTAGCGTCGGCAATGAGCAGTTCTTC
>few|TRBJ2-5|16|TRBV6-6|TRBD1
CASSYPSGTGEETQYF
TGTGCCAGCAGTTACCCATCCGGGACAGGTGAAGAGACCCAGTACTTC
>-|TRBJ2-1|20|TRBV6-2/TRBV6-3|TRBD2
CASSYSSGTSGGVTYNEQFF
TGTGCCAGCAGTTACTCGAGCGGGACTAGCGGGGGGGTAACCTACAATGAGCAGTTCTTC
>-|TRBJ1-1|16|TRBV3-1|TRBD1
CASSQRKGARETEAFF
TGTGCCAGCAGCCAAAGGAAGGGGGCGCGTGAAACTGAAGCTTTCTTT
>-|TRBJ2-7|15|TRBV4-2|-
CANPDRYGPSYEQYF
TGTGCCAACCCGGACCGGTATGGACCGTCCTACGAGCAGTACTTC
>-|TRBJ1-6|15|TRBV20-1|-
CSATDSILLDSPLHF
TGCAGTGCTACAGATTCTATTTTATTGGATTCACCCCTCCACTTT
>-|TRBJ2-4|14|TRBV11-2|TRBD2
CASSLVALAGESYF
TGTGCCAGCAGCTTAGTCGCGCTAGCGGGAGAATCGTACTTC
>-|TRBJ1-2|13|TRBV29-1|-
CSVPGPGAYGYTF
TGCAGCGTCCCGGGCCCCGGGGCCTATGGCTACACCTTC
>-|TRBJ1-2|14|TRBV12-3/TRBV12-4|-
CASSLTTGVYGYTF
TGTGCCAGCAGTTTAACAACAGGCGTCTATGGCTACACCTTC
>-|TRBJ1-1|15|TRBV4-1|-
CASSQDRVLGTEAFF
TGCGCCAGCAGCCAAGATCGGGTCCTGGGGACTGAAGCTTTCTTT
>-|TRBJ1-2|16|TRBV7-2|TRBD1
CASSLEVDRGLGGYTF
TGTGCCAGCAGCTTAGAAGTAGACAGGGGACTAGGAGGCTACACCTTC
>once|TRBJ1-1|13|TRBV9|-
CASALGGFPEAFF
TGTGCCAGCGCCCTTGGAGGGTTCCCTGAAGCTTTCTTT
>once|TRBJ2-4|15|TRBV12-3/TRBV12-4|TRBD1
CASSWGQGSRNIQYF
TGTGCCAGCAGTTGGGGACAGGGAAGCAGAAACATTCAGTACTTC
>-|TRBJ1-1|12|TRBV3-1|-
CASSHRNTEAFF
TGTGCCAGCAGCCACCGGAACACTGAAGCTTTCTTT
>-|TRBJ2-5|13|TRBV4-1|-
CASSPLADTEQYF
TGCGCCAGCAGCCCCTTGGCTGACACTGAGCAGTACTTC
>-|TRBJ2-7|16|TRBV20-1|TRBD2
CSARDILAGVVYEQYF
TGCAGTGCTAGAGATATTCTAGCGGGAGTTGTCTACGAGCAGTACTTC
>-|TRBJ2-5|15|TRBV28|-
CASSSLLRETETQYF
TGTGCCAGCAGTTCCCTCCTAAGGGAAACAGAGACCCAGTACTTC
>-|TRBJ2-1|12|TRBV27|-
CASSFPSNEQFF
TGTGCCAGCAGTTTCCCCAGCAATGAGCAGTTCTTC
>once|TRBJ2-1|18|TRBV24-1|TRBD2
CATSDPSSSGGPYNEQFF
TGTGCCACCAGTGACCCTTCCTCTAGCGGGGGACCTTACAATGAGCAGTTCTTC
>-|TRBJ1-2|13|TRBV4-2|-
CASSQGGTERYTF
TGTGCCAGCAGCCAAGGCGGGACCGAGCGCTACACCTTC
>many|TRBJ2-7|16|TRBV7-2|TRBD1
CASSLGARDSTYEQYF
TGTGCCAGCAGCTTAGGGGCCCGGGACAGTACCTACGAGCAGTACTTC
>-|TRBJ2-7|16|TRBV14|-
CASTTTRAEDSYEQYF
TGTGCCAGCACTACAACCAGGGCGGAAGACTCCTACGAGCAGTACTTC
>few|TRBJ1-1|14|TRBV6-5|-
CASSYSQMNTEAFF
TGTGCCAGCAGTTACTCTCAGATGAACACTGAAGCTTTCTTT
>-|TRBJ2-4|16|TRBV4-2|TRBD2
CASSPSGSTTKNIQYF
TGTGCCAGCAGTCCCAGCGGGAGTACGACCAAAAACATTCAGTACTTC
>once|TRBJ2-5|16|TRBV4-1|TRBD2
CASSLQPGLAQETQYF
TGCGCCAGCAGCCTTCAACCTGGACTAGCGCAAGAGACCCAGTACTTC
>-|TRBJ2-2|15|TRBV4-1|-
CASSQEVDWTGELFF
TGCGCCAGCAGCCAAGAAGTGGACTGGACCGGGGAGCTGTTTTTT
>-|TRBJ2-2|17|TRBV3-1|TRBD2
CASSPRLAGETTGELFF
TGTGCCAGCAGTCCCAGACTAGCGGGAGAGACCACCGGGGAGCTGTTTTTT
>-|TRBJ1-2|13|TRBV21-1|-
CASRGHHNYGYTF
TGTGCCAGCAGGGGACACCATAACTATGGCTACACCTTC
>-|TRBJ1-1|14|TRBV19|-
CASSIAATITEAFF
TGTGCCAGTAGTATAGCCGCGACAATCACTGAAGCTTTCTTT